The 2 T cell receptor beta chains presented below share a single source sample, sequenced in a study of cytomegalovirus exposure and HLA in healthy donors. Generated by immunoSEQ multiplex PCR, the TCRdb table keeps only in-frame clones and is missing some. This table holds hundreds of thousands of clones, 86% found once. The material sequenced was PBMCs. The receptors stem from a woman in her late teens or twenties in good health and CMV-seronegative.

CDR3 loop: CASSLAPLAGGPYEQYF. In DNA, the CDR3 is TGCGCCAGCAGCTTGGCCCCCCTAGCGGGAGGGCCCTACGAGCAGTACTTC. The chain carries TRBV5-1 and TRBJ2-7; TRBD2 aligns across 12 bases. The V segment lost 0 bases and the J segment 2 bases; nucleotides outside the gene matches: 6. CDR3 length: 17 residues. Germline CDR1 and CDR2: SGHRS and YFSETQ.

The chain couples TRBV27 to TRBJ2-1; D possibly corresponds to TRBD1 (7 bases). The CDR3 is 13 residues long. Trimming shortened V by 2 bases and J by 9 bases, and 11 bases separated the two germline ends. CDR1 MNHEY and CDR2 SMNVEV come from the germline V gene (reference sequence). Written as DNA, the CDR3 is TGTGCCAGCAGTTTAAACAGGGGAGGTGAGCAGTTCTTC. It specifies CASSLNRGGEQFF.